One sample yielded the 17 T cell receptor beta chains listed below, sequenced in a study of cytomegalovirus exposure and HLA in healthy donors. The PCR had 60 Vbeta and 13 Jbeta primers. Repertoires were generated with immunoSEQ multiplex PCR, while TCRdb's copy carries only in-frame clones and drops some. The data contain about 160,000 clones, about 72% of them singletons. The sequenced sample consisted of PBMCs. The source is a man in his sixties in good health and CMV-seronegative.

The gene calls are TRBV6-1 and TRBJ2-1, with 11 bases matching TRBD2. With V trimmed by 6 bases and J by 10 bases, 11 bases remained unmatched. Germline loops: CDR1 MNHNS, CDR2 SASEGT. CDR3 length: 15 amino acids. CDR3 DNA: TGTGCCAGCAGACTACTAGCGGGAGTACTATGGGAGCAGTTCTTC. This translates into CASRLLAGVLWEQFF.

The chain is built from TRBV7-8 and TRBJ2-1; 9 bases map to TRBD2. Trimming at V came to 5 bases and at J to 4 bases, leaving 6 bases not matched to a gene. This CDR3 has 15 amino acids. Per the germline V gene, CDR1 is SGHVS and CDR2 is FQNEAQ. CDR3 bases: TGTGCCAGCAGCGCGACAGCGGGGGGTTACAATGAGCAGTTCTTC. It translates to CASSATAGGYNEQFF.

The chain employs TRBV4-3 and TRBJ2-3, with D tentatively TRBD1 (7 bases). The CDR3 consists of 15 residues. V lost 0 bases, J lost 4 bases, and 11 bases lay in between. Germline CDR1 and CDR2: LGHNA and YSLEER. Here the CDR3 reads CASSQEQGGPDTQYF. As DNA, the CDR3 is TGCGCCAGCAGCCAAGAGCAGGGGGGACCAGATACGCAGTATTTT.

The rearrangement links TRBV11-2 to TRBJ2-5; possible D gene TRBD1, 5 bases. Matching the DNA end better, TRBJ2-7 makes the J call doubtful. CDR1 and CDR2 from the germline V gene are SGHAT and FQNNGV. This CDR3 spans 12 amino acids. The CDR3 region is CASSAHRYEQYF. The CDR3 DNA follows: TGTGCCAGCAGCGCCCACAGGTACGAGCAGTACTTC.

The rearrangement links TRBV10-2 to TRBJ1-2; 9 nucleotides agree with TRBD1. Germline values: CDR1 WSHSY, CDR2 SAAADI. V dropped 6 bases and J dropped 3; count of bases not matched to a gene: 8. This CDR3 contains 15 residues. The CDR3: CASRPGTGSYYGYTF. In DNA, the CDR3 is TGCGCCAGCAGGCCCGGGACAGGGTCCTACTATGGCTACACCTTC.

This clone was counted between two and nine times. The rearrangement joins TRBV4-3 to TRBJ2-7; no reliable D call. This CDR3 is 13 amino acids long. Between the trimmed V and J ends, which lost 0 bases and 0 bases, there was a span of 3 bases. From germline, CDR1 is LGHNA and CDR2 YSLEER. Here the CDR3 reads CASSQDNSYEQYF. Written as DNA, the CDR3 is TGCGCCAGCAGCCAAGACAACTCCTACGAGCAGTACTTC.

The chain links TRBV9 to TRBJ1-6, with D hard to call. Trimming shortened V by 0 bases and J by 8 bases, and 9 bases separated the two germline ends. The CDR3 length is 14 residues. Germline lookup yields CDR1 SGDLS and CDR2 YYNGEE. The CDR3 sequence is CASSVGAVYSPLHF. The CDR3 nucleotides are TGTGCCAGCAGCGTAGGAGCCGTTTATTCACCCCTCCACTTT.

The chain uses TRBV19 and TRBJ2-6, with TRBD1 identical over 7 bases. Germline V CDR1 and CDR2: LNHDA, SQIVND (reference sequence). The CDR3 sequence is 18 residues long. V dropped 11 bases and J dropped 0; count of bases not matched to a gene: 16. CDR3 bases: TGTGCCTCTCAGTCGTTCTTAGGGGGCTCCTCTGGGGCCAACGTCCTGACTTTC. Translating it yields CASQSFLGGSSGANVLTF.

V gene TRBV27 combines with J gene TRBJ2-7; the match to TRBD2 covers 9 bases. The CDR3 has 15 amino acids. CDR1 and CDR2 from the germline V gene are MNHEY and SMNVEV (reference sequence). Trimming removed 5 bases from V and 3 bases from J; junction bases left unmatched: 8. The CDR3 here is CASSDAGTSFYEQYF. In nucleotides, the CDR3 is TGTGCCAGCAGTGATGCCGGGACTAGCTTCTACGAGCAGTACTTC.

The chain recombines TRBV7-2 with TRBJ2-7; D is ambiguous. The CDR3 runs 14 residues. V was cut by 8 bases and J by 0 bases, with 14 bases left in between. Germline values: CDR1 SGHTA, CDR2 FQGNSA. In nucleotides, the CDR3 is TGTGCCAGCTCCTGGGCAGAGAGCTCCTACGAGCAGTACTTC. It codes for CASSWAESSYEQYF.

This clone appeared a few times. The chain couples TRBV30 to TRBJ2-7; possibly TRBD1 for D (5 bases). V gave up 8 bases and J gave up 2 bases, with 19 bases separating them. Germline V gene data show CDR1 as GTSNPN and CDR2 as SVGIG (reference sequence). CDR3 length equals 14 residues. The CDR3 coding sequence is TGTGCCCTCTCCGACCCTCACAGGACCTACGAGCAGTACTTC. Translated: CALSDPHRTYEQYF.

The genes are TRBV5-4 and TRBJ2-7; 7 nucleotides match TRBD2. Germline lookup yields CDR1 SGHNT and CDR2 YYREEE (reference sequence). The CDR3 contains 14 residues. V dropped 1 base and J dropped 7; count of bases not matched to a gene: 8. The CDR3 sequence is CASSLLAGAREQYF. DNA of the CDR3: TGTGCCAGCAGCTTGCTGGCGGGAGCTAGGGAGCAGTACTTC.

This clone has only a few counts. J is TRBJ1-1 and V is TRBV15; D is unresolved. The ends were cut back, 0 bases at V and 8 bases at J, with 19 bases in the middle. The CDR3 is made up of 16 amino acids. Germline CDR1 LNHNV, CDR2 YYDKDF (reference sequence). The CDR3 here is CATSRDSGGPGVEAFF. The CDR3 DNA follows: TGTGCCACCAGCAGAGATTCTGGAGGGCCGGGAGTAGAAGCTTTCTTT.

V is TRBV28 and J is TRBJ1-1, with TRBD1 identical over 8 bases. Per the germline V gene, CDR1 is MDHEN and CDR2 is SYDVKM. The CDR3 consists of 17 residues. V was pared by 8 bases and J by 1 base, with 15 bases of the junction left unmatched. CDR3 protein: CASHTGTGKFKNTEAFF. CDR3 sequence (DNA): TGTGCCAGCCACACTGGGACAGGAAAGTTCAAGAACACTGAAGCTTTCTTT.

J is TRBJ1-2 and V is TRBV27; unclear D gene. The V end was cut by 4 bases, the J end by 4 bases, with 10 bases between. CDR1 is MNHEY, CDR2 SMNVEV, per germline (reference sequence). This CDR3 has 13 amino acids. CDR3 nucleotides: TGTGCCAGCAGTTGGCGGGAATCCTATGGCTACACCTTC. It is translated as CASSWRESYGYTF.

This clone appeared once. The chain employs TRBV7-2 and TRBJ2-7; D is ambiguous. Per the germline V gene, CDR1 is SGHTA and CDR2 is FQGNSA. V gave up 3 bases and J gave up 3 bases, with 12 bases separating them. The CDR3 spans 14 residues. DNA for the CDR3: TGTGCCAGCAGCTTCTTAACAGAGCTCTACGAGCAGTACTTC. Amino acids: CASSFLTELYEQYF.

The CDR3 nucleotides read TGCAGCGTTGAGGGTGGTACAGGGGTCACAGATACGCAGTATTTT. Amino acids: CSVEGGTGVTDTQYF. The rearrangement links TRBV29-1 to TRBJ2-3; 7 nucleotides match TRBD1. The V and J ends lost 3 bases and 2 bases, in that order; junction bases with no gene match: 8. The CDR3 is 15 amino acids. Per germline, CDR1 SQVTM and CDR2 ANQGSEA.